Following are 2 T cell receptor beta chains from one sample sequenced in a study of T cells in Graves' hyperthyroidism and ophthalmopathy. TCR beta CDR3 regions were amplified from RNA transcripts. During a first-round RT-PCR of the TCR CDR3, the HTBI primer set was used. TCRdb used MiXCR to reprocess the multiplex PCR reads, holding one entry per CDR3 protein. In the table there are around 280,000 distinct CDR3 sequences, 13% of which are singletons. Sequenced: blood. Receptors originate from a woman aged 30 to 39 with Graves' hyperthyroidism that later progressed to Graves' ophthalmopathy.

This clonotype came up many times. Compared with germline, one end of the junction differs, possibly owing to a read error. The CDR3 sequence: CASSSGPTKNF. DNA for the CDR3: TGTGCCAGCAGTTCCGGGCCCACCAAGAACTTC. The genes are TRBV12-3 or TRBV12-4 and TRBJ2-5; no clear D. This CDR3 comprises 11 residues.

Remarks on this clonotype: One base away lies a much larger clone, so this may be a sequencing read error. This chain connects TRBV24-1 to TRBJ2-1; 7 bases map to TRBD2. The CDR3 has 16 amino acids. Germline CDR1 reads KGHDR; CDR2 reads SFDVKD. In nucleotides, the CDR3 is TGTGCCGCCAGTGCCCCGTATAGTAGCGGGTACAATGAGCAGTTCTTC. Amino acid sequence: CAASAPYSSGYNEQFF.